The 22 T cell receptor beta chains below were found in one sample sequenced in a study of blood T cell repertoires in COVID-19 (dated by TCRdb to 2018 to 2021). Libraries were built with the immunoSEQ multiplex PCR assay. What TCRdb holds here is the immuneACCESS table cut down to in-frame rearrangements. Part of the clones is not present; checked against another copy, under half of the missing clones reflect an unresolved V gene, and the others are unexplained. In this sample the table shows around 76,000 clones, around 89% of which occur a single time. The ten largest clones capture around 0.6% of the sample. The sequenced sample was peripheral blood. These TCRs come from a man in his fifties or sixties with acute or convalescent COVID-19.

V is TRBV5-4 and J is TRBJ2-2; 8 nucleotides match TRBD1. The CDR3 contains 16 residues. J gave up 0 bases and V 4 bases, and 5 bases lay outside the gene matches. The germline V gene has CDR1 SGHNT and CDR2 YYREEE (reference sequence). The CDR3 DNA sequence: TGTGCCAGCAGCCGGGGACAGGATGCGAACACCGGGGAGCTGTTTTTT. This codes for CASSRGQDANTGELFF.

The rearrangement links TRBV5-4 to TRBJ2-2; TRBD2 matches at 9 bases. Germline CDR1 SGHNT, CDR2 YYREEE (reference sequence). This CDR3 contains 16 residues. V was pared by 5 bases and J by 0 bases, with 5 bases of the junction left unmatched. The CDR3 bases are TGTGCCAGCAGTCTAGCGGGGAACGCGAACACCGGGGAGCTGTTTTTT. It specifies CASSLAGNANTGELFF.

This chain links TRBV5-4 with TRBJ2-3; 10 nucleotides line up with TRBD1. The ends lost 4 bases at V and 2 bases at J; junction bases unmatched: 4. Germline-derived CDR1 and CDR2 are SGHNT and YYREEE (reference sequence). The CDR3 has 15 amino acids. CDR3 in amino acids: CASSPDRGFTDTQYF. The DNA for the CDR3 is TGTGCCAGCAGCCCGGACAGGGGGTTCACAGATACGCAGTATTTT. Full variable domain (outside the CDR3, taken from reference TRBV5-4 and TRBJ2-3): ETGVTQSPTHLIKTRGQQVTLRCSSQSGHNTVSWYQQALGQGPQFIFQYYREEENGRGNFPPRFSGLQFPNYSSELNVNALELDDSALYLCASSPDRGFTDTQYFGPGTRLTVL.

The count of this clone is one. V and J are TRBV18 and TRBJ2-7, with no clear D. Trimming took off 2 bases at V and 2 bases at J, with 10 bases between the two ends. This CDR3 is built from 14 residues. CDR1 is KGHSH, CDR2 LQKENI, per germline. CDR3 DNA sequence: TGTGCCAGCTCACCATCAGGCAGAACCTACGAGCAGTACTTC. Translating gives CASSPSGRTYEQYF.

The rearrangement uses TRBV24-1 and TRBJ2-3; the match to TRBD2 covers 8 bases. Germline trimming cut 1 base from V and 1 base from J; bases unmatched to any gene: 6. In germline, CDR1 is KGHDR, CDR2 SFDVKD. There are 17 residues in the CDR3. Here the CDR3 reads CATSDLGGAGGTDTQYF. Written as DNA, the CDR3 is TGTGCCACCAGTGATTTAGGCGGAGCGGGGGGCACAGATACGCAGTATTTT.

This clone was detected once. The chain couples TRBV10-1 to TRBJ2-3; 7 bases align to TRBD1. Trimming cost V 4 bases and J 6 bases; bases outside gene matches: 10. The CDR3 spans 15 residues. Germline V gene sequence: CDR1 WNHNN, CDR2 SYGVQD (reference sequence). The CDR3 bases are TGCGCCAGCAGTGTCCGAGCAGGGGGTATGGATACGCAGTATTTT. Amino acid sequence: CASSVRAGGMDTQYF.

The CDR3 nucleotides read TGCGCCAGCAGCTTGTCCCCAGGGGATCAGCCCCAGCATTTT. Its translation: CASSLSPGDQPQHF. The rearrangement links TRBV5-1 to TRBJ1-5, with a possible D match to TRBD1 (6 bases). This CDR3 comprises 14 residues. With 1 base removed from V and 5 bases from J, the gap between germline ends came to 10 bases. Germline loops: CDR1 SGHRS, CDR2 YFSETQ.

The chain recombines TRBV7-9 with TRBJ2-6; 8 bases line up with TRBD1. The length of the CDR3 is 18 residues. Unmatched junction bases numbered 8, after V lost 1 base and J lost 3 bases. The germline CDR1 and CDR2 sequences are SEHNR and FQNEAQ (reference sequence). The CDR3 DNA follows: TGTGCCAGCAGCTTAGAAGGTTGGACAGGGCGTGGGGCCAACGTCCTGACTTTC. It specifies CASSLEGWTGRGANVLTF.

The J gene is TRBJ1-2, the V gene TRBV9, with D tentatively TRBD1 (6 bases). Germline V gives CDR1 SGDLS, CDR2 YYNGEE. The CDR3 spans 15 residues. V lost 3 bases to trimming and J lost 8 bases, with 20 bases between them. This CDR3 is CASSGTDRSSRGYTF. CDR3 coding DNA: TGTGCCAGCAGCGGTACTGACAGGTCGTCGAGAGGCTACACCTTC.

This clone was seen a single time. V and J are TRBV10-1 and TRBJ2-5; D ambiguous. V lost 10 bases to trimming and J lost 4 bases, with 13 bases between them. The CDR3 is 12 residues long. Germline CDR1 reads WNHNN; CDR2 reads SYGVQD (reference sequence). In DNA form, the CDR3 reads TGCGCCAAAAAGAGGTCTCCAGAGACCCAGTACTTC. Translation: CAKKRSPETQYF.

The chain uses TRBV27 and TRBJ1-2; D is possibly TRBD1 (6 bases). Trimming pared 6 bases from V and 8 bases from J, leaving 16 bases between. The CDR3 is 13 residues long. The germline V gene has CDR1 MNHEY and CDR2 SMNVEV (reference sequence). CDR3 amino acids: CASSIAGHLGYTF. CDR3 coding DNA: TGTGCCAGCAGCATAGCGGGACATCTCGGCTACACCTTC.

V and J are TRBV28 and TRBJ2-3; 9 positions match TRBD1. CDR3 length: 12 amino acids. In germline, CDR1 is MDHEN, CDR2 SYDVKM. V trimming: 7 bases; J trimming: 6 bases; junction bases outside the gene matches: 2. CDR3 in amino acids: CASTGQGDTQYF. DNA for the CDR3: TGTGCCAGCACAGGACAGGGGGATACGCAGTATTTT.

This chain joins TRBV6-5 and TRBJ1-2; 7 nucleotides line up with TRBD1. Trimming cost V 5 bases and J 10 bases; bases outside gene matches: 16. Germline values: CDR1 MNHEY, CDR2 SVGAGI. The CDR3 has 15 amino acids. The CDR3 region has the DNA TGTGCCAGCAGTCAGACCTTTCGCCGGGACAGTCCCTACACCTTC. This encodes CASSQTFRRDSPYTF.

The chain uses TRBV12-3 or TRBV12-4 and TRBJ1-3; tentatively, D is TRBD1 (6 bases). This CDR3 spans 13 amino acids. Deletions cut 3 bases from V and 7 bases from J, with 10 bases between. The CDR3 protein is CASSLIDRNTIYF. The DNA for the CDR3 is TGTGCCAGCAGTTTGATTGACAGGAACACCATATATTTT.

The gene calls are TRBV9 and TRBJ2-1, with 12 bases fitting TRBD1. This CDR3 has 16 amino acids. Germline V gene lookup returns CDR1 SGDLS and CDR2 YYNGEE. Trimming removed 0 bases from V and 7 bases from J; junction bases left unmatched: 5. The CDR3 here is CASSVGGQGAGNEQFF. Written as DNA, the CDR3 is TGTGCCAGCAGCGTAGGGGGACAGGGGGCAGGAAATGAGCAGTTCTTC.

The V gene is TRBV5-6, the J gene TRBJ1-2; D might be TRBD1 (5 bases). V was clipped by 4 bases and J by 3 bases, with 13 bases between them. The CDR3 spans 14 residues. Germline CDR1 reads SGHDT; CDR2 reads YYEEEE. In DNA form, the CDR3 reads TGTGCCAGCAGCACACCAATCAGGGACTATGGCTACACCTTC. Amino acids: CASSTPIRDYGYTF.

The chain links TRBV30 to TRBJ2-7, with a possible D match to TRBD1 (8 bases). Per the germline V gene, CDR1 is GTSNPN and CDR2 is SVGIG (reference sequence). The CDR3 totals 15 residues. V was trimmed by 3 bases and J by 5 bases, leaving 20 bases between them. CDR3 sequence: CAWSQGRDRKDEQYF. The CDR3 DNA follows: TGTGCCTGGAGCCAGGGGAGGGACAGGAAGGACGAGCAGTACTTC.

This chain links TRBV5-1 with TRBJ2-2; perhaps TRBD2 as D (5 bases). Germline-derived CDR1 and CDR2 are SGHRS and YFSETQ. The germline V and J ends were trimmed by 0 bases and 5 bases, with 11 bases remaining between them. This CDR3 has 15 residues. The DNA for the CDR3 is TGCGCCAGCAGCTTGGCATGGGGAGTTACCGGGGAGCTGTTTTTT. Amino acid sequence: CASSLAWGVTGELFF.

The chain has TRBV6-2 or TRBV6-3 and TRBJ2-3, with 11 bases aligning to TRBD2. Germline V gives CDR1 MNHEY, CDR2 SVGEGT. The length of the CDR3 is 16 residues. V was clipped by 6 bases and J by 7 bases; unmatched bases: 12. The CDR3 is CASSPGGSGGAHTQYF. In nucleotides, the CDR3 is TGTGCCAGCAGCCCCGGGGGTAGCGGGGGGGCCCATACGCAGTATTTT.

Concerning this clone itself: An end of the junction differs from the germline gene, which may be a read error. The V gene is TRBV6-5, the J gene TRBJ1-6, with D hard to call. The CDR3 totals 13 residues. In germline, CDR1 is MNHEY, CDR2 SVGAGI. The CDR3 reads CASIVSYNSPLHF. The CDR3, as DNA: TGTGCCAGTATAGTGTCCTACAATTCACCCCTCCACTTT.

The chain uses TRBV27 and TRBJ2-4; D is undetermined. Germline CDR1 reads MNHEY; CDR2 reads SMNVEV (reference sequence). The CDR3 is made up of 14 amino acids. Trimming left V 4 bases short and J 3 bases short, with 10 bases between. The CDR3 bases are TGTGCCAGCAGTTCCAACCTAGGCAAAAACATTCAGTACTTC. This sequence encodes CASSSNLGKNIQYF.

This clone is a singleton in its sample. The chain couples TRBV5-1 to TRBJ2-3; TRBD2 agrees at 13 bases. There are 16 residues in the CDR3. Trimming at V came to 3 bases and at J to 3 bases, leaving 4 bases not matched to a gene. The germline CDR1 and CDR2 sequences are SGHRS and YFSETQ. CDR3 loop: CASSSRTSGGTDTQYF. The DNA of the CDR3 is TGCGCCAGCAGCTCCCGGACTAGCGGGGGAACAGATACGCAGTATTTT.